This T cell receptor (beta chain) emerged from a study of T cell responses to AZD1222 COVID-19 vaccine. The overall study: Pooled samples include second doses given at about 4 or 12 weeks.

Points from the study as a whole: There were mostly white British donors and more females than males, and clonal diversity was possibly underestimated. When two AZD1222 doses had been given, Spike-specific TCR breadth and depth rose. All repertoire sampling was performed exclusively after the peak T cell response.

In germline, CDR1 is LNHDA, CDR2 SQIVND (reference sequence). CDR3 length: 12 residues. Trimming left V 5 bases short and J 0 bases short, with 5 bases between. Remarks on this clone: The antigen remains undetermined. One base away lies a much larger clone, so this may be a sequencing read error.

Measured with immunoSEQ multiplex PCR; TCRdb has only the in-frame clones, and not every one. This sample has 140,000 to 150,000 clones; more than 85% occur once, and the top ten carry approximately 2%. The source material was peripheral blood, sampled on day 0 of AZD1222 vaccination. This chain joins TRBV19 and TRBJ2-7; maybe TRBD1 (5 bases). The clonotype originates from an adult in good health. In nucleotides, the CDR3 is TGTGCCAGTAGTGACAGCTCCTACGAGCAGTACTTC. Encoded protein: CASSDSSYEQYF.